This is a list of T cell receptor beta chains from one sample in a study of control samples from healthy donors and cancer patients. Assay used: immunoSEQ multiplex PCR; TCRdb lists only in-frame clones, some missing. Recorded for this sample: 150,000 to 200,000 clones. The sequenced sample was blood. The receptors stem from a woman in her twenties or thirties in good health. The CDR3 runs from the conserved cysteine through the conserved F or W. The order of the fields is CDR3 protein, CDR3 DNA, V gene, J gene, D gene. A D gene is named only where the DNA matches it firmly.

CDR3: CASSNPGLAGRETQYF; DNA: TGTGCCAGTAGTAACCCGGGACTAGCGGGTAGGGAGACCCAGTACTTC; V: TRBV19; J: TRBJ2-5; D: TRBD2
CDR3: CASSIATRGYTYEQYF; DNA: TGTGCCAGTAGTATAGCAACCAGGGGGTACACCTACGAGCAGTACTTC; V: TRBV19; J: TRBJ2-7; D: TRBD1
CDR3: CASSLFWQGPDGEQFF; DNA: TGTGCCAGCAGTTTATTCTGGCAGGGCCCGGACGGTGAGCAGTTCTTC; V: TRBV27; J: TRBJ2-1; D: .
CDR3: CASSQDRGKGYTF; DNA: TGCGCCAGCAGCCAAGACAGGGGAAAGGGCTACACCTTC; V: TRBV4-3; J: TRBJ1-2; D: .
CDR3: CASSQGQETQYF; DNA: TGTGCCAGCAGCCAGGGTCAAGAGACCCAGTACTTC; V: TRBV3-1/TRBV3-2; J: TRBJ2-5; D: .
CDR3: CASSLGRAGNSPLHF; DNA: TGTGCCAGCAGCCTGGGTAGGGCGGGTAATTCACCCCTCCACTTT; V: TRBV3-1/TRBV3-2; J: TRBJ1-6; D: .
CDR3: CASSDSPGTASPLHF; DNA: TGTGCCAGCAGTGACTCACCCGGGACCGCTTCACCCCTCCACTTT; V: TRBV6-4; J: TRBJ1-6; D: .
CDR3: CASSYFSGEQFF; DNA: TGTGCCAGCAGTTACTTCTCAGGGGAGCAGTTCTTC; V: TRBV6-6; J: TRBJ2-1; D: .
CDR3: CSVERDSRYGYTF; DNA: TGCAGCGTTGAGAGGGACAGCCGCTATGGCTACACCTTC; V: TRBV29-1; J: TRBJ1-2; D: TRBD1
CDR3: CASSLPARDTIYF; DNA: TGTGCCAGCAGCCTACCCGCACGGGACACCATATATTTT; V: TRBV5-5; J: TRBJ1-3; D: .
CDR3: CASGLVITGAPGELFF; DNA: TGTGCTAGTGGTTTGGTAATAACAGGGGCCCCCGGGGAGCTGTTTTTT; V: TRBV12-5; J: TRBJ2-2; D: TRBD1
CDR3: CASSLVTGNYGYTF; DNA: TGTGCCAGCAGCTTAGTGACAGGGAACTATGGCTACACCTTC; V: TRBV7-8; J: TRBJ1-2; D: TRBD1
CDR3: CASSFGIPQETQYF; DNA: TGTGCCAGCAGCTTTGGGATCCCCCAAGAGACCCAGTACTTC; V: TRBV7-9; J: TRBJ2-5; D: .
CDR3: CASSLGSRRGAGSNQPQHF; DNA: TGTGCCAGCTCACTTGGTTCTCGAAGGGGGGCGGGGAGCAATCAGCCCCAGCATTTT; V: TRBV18; J: TRBJ1-5; D: .
CDR3: CASSFLRDYGYTF; DNA: TGTGCCAGCAGCTTTCTTAGGGACTATGGCTACACCTTC; V: TRBV5-6; J: TRBJ1-2; D: .
CDR3: CASSPTAVEAFF; DNA: TGTGCCAGCAGCCCAACAGCGGTCGAAGCTTTCTTT; V: TRBV6-6; J: TRBJ1-1; D: .
CDR3: CASSLVGNQETQYF; DNA: TGCGCCAGCAGCTTGGTCGGCAACCAAGAGACCCAGTACTTC; V: TRBV5-1; J: TRBJ2-5; D: .
CDR3: CASSLAGRGQPQHF; DNA: TGTGCCAGCAGCTTAGCGGGGCGGGGTCAGCCCCAGCATTTT; V: TRBV7-9; J: TRBJ1-5; D: .
CDR3: CSASRGTGANQPQHF; DNA: TGCAGTGCTAGTCGGGGGACGGGGGCTAATCAGCCCCAGCATTTT; V: TRBV20-1; J: TRBJ1-5; D: .
CDR3: CASPLPSKNTIYF; DNA: TGTGCCAGCCCGTTGCCCTCAAAAAACACCATATATTTT; V: TRBV6-5; J: TRBJ1-3; D: .